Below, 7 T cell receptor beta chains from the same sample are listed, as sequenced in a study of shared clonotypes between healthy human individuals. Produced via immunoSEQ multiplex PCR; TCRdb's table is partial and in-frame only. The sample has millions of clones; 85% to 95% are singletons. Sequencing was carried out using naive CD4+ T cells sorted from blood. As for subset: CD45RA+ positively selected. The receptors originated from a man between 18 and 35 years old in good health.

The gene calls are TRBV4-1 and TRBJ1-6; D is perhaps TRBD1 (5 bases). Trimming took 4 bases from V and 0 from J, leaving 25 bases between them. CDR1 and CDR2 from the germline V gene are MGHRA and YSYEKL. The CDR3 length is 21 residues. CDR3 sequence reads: CASSPDPRVGGPSSYNSPLHF. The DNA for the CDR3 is TGCGCCAGCAGCCCGGACCCGCGGGTTGGGGGTCCGAGCTCCTATAATTCACCCCTCCACTTT.

Here the CDR3 DNA reads TGTGCCAGCAGCTTAGTATCGGGCGGGACTAGAAAAGAGACCCAGTACTTC. Amino acids: CASSLVSGGTRKETQYF. This chain joins TRBV7-9 and TRBJ2-5; 8 nucleotides line up with TRBD2. CDR1 is SEHNR, CDR2 FQNEAQ, per germline (reference sequence). The CDR3 runs to 17 residues. J lost 3 bases, V lost 1 base, and 10 bases had no gene match.

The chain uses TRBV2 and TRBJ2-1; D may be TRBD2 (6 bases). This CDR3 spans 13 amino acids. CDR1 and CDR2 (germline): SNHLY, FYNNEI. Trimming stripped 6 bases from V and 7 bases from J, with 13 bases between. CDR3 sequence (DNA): TGTGCCAGCAGGGAGGGCCTCGGTAATGAGCAGTTCTTC. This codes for CASREGLGNEQFF.

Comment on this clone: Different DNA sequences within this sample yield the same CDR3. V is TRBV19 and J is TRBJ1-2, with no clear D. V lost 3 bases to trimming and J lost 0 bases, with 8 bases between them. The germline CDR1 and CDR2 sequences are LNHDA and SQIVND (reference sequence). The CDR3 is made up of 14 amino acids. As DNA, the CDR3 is TGTGCCAGTAGTATCCAGGTAGCTAACTATGGCTACACCTTC. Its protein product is CASSIQVANYGYTF.

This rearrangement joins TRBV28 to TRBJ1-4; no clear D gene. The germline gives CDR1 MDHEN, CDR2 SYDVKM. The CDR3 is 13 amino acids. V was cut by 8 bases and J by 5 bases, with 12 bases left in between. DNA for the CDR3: TGTGCCAGCCGGGAAGGCTTAAATGAAAAACTGTTTTTT. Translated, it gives CASREGLNEKLFF.

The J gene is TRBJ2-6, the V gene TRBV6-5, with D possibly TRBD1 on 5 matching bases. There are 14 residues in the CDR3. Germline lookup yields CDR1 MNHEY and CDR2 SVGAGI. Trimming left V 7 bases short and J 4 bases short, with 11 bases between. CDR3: CASTRAAGANVLTF. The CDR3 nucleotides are TGTGCCAGCACCAGGGCAGCGGGGGCCAACGTCCTGACTTTC.

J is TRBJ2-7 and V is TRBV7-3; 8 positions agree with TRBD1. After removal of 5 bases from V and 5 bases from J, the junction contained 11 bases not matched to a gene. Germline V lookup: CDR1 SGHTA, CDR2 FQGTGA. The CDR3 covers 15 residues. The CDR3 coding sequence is TGTGCCAGCAGCCCAATGGGACAGGTTTCCAACGAGCAGTACTTC. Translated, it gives CASSPMGQVSNEQYF.